This T cell receptor beta chain comes out of a study of T-cell reconstitution after alpha-beta-depleted transplantation in children. The germline CDR1 and CDR2 sequences are SGDLS and YYNGEE. CDR3 length: 15 residues. V was trimmed by 0 bases and J by 1 base, leaving 11 bases between them. General observations from the study: T-cell counts and diversity at one year post-transplant came mainly from newly produced T cells. Surviving recipient T cells and thymic progenitors accounted for the high day-60 TCRbeta diversity observed in some patients.

Preparation of the TCRbeta library was carried out with unique molecular identifiers. MiXCR, applied by TCRdb to the PCR reads, yields one record per CDR3 protein. The sample lists almost 250,000 distinct CDR3 sequences; around 25% were seen once. In this sample, this clonotype turned up many times. As yet, its antigen is unknown. The specimen was PBMCs, collected before TCRalphabeta/CD19-depleted stem cell transplant. The genes are TRBV9 and TRBJ2-7; a possible D gene is TRBD1 (5 bases). The sequence was collected from a girl aged 2 to 10 with Fanconi anemia, due to receive a stem cell transplant. The CDR3 loop is CASSVEAGLSYEQYF. CDR3 bases: TGTGCCAGCAGCGTAGAAGCAGGGTTGTCCTACGAGCAGTACTTC.